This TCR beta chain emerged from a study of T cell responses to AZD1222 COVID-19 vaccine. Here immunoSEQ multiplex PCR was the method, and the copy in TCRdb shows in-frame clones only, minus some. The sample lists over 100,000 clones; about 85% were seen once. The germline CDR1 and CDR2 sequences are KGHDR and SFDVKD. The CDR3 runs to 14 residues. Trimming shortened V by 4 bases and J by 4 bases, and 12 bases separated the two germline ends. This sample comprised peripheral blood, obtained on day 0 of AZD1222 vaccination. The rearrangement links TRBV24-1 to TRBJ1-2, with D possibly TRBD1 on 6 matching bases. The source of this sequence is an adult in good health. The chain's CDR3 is CATSDPQGLYGYTF. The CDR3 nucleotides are TGTGCCACCAGTGACCCACAGGGCCTCTATGGCTACACCTTC.